Here is one TCR beta chain with its context. What it binds is unknown. CDR3 length: 17 residues. V lost 5 bases, J lost 9 bases, and 13 bases stayed unmatched. The germline V gene has CDR1 SGHAT and CDR2 FQNNGV. The data stem from a study of response to subunit inactivated influenza vaccine. General study results and limits: There was a suggestion from the authors that each seasonal influenza vaccination recruits few new T cells.

TCRdb fed the RT-PCR reads into MiXCR, producing one record per CDR3 protein. The profile shows around 500,000 distinct CDR3 sequences, approximately 9.9% of them singletons. The sample consisted of PBMCs from blood, taken roughly 48 days after vaccination. The receptor's source is a middle-aged man who received an inactivated influenza vaccine. The rearrangement joins TRBV11-2 to TRBJ2-1; 13 bases align to TRBD2. CDR3 in amino acids: CASSPISGLAGASEQFF. CDR3 sequence (DNA): TGTGCCAGCAGCCCGATTTCCGGACTAGCGGGAGCGAGTGAGCAGTTCTTC.